The TCR beta chain under discussion was sequenced for a study of cytomegalovirus exposure and HLA in healthy donors. Study-level points and caveats: When a later analysis was performed, an Asian-associated ancestry cluster reportedly had fewer N-insertions than the 666-donor mean. The majority of CMV-associated TCR beta chains were reported as apparently HLA-restricted in a later analysis.

PCR was performed using 60 Vbeta and 13 Jbeta primers. The protocol was immunoSEQ multiplex PCR, while the TCRdb copy is restricted to in-frame clones and leaves out a portion. The sample lists roughly 99,000 clones; 60% to 85% were seen once. About this clone: No antigen is known for it.

Trimming removed 3 bases from V and 7 bases from J; junction bases left unmatched: 3. Germline loops: CDR1 SGHRS, CDR2 YFSETQ. This CDR3 region has 14 residues. V usage is TRBV5-1 and J usage is TRBJ1-6; TRBD1 matches at 8 bases. The receptor's source is a man in his 60s in good health and CMV-seropositive. Sequenced material: PBMCs. As DNA, the CDR3 is TGCGCCAGCAGCTCTGGACAGGGCAATTCACCCCTCCACTTT. Translation: CASSSGQGNSPLHF.